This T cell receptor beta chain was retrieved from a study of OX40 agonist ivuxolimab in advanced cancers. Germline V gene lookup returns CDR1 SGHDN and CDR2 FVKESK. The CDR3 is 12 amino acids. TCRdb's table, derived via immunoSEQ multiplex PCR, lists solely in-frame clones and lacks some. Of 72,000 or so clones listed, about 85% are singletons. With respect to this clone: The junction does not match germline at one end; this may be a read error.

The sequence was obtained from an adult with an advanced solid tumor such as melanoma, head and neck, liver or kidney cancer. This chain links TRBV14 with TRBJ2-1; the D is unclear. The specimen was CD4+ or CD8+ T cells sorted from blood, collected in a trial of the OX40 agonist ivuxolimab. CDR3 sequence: CASSPGPPPVIF. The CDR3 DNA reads TGTGCCAGCAGCCCAGGACCCCCCCCGGTTATCTTC.